This T cell receptor (beta chain) stems from a study of cytomegalovirus exposure and HLA in healthy donors. General study findings and limits: Whilst most TCR sequences proved rare, a subset of public TCRs occurred across many donors. In a later analysis, across HLA loci, associated TCR counts were highest for DRB1, lowest for HLA-C.

The PCR ran on 60 Vbeta and 13 Jbeta primers. Method: immunoSEQ multiplex PCR; TCRdb's copy keeps in-frame clones and lacks some. The sample lists 150,000 to 200,000 clones, approximately 80% occurring once. V was pared by 6 bases and J by 5 bases, with 4 bases of the junction left unmatched. The germline V gene encodes CDR1 LGHNA and CDR2 YSLEER. CDR3 size: 14 residues. Points on this clone: Its antigen is unknown.

The specimen was PBMCs. The sequence came from a woman aged 18-35 years in good health and CMV-seronegative. The J gene is TRBJ2-3, the V gene TRBV4-3, with 11 bases fitting TRBD2. The CDR3 spells CASRLAGAGDTQYF. CDR3 DNA sequence: TGCGCCAGCAGACTAGCGGGAGCGGGAGATACGCAGTATTTT.